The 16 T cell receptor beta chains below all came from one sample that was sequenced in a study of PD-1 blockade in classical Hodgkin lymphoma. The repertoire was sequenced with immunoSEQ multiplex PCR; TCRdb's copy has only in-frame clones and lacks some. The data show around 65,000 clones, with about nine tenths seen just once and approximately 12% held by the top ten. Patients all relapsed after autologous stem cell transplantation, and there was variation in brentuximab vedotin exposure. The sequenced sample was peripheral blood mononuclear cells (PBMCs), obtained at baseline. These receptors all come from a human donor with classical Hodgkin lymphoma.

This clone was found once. CDR3 DNA: TGTGCCTGGACTTGGGTAGCAGGGGACACCGGGGAGCTGTTTTTT. It is translated as CAWTWVAGDTGELFF. The rearrangement links TRBV30 to TRBJ2-2; TRBD1 might be the D (6 bases). The V and J ends lost 4 bases and 3 bases respectively, with 15 bases between them. The CDR3 extends over 15 amino acids. Germline CDR1 is GTSNPN and CDR2 is SVGIG (reference sequence).

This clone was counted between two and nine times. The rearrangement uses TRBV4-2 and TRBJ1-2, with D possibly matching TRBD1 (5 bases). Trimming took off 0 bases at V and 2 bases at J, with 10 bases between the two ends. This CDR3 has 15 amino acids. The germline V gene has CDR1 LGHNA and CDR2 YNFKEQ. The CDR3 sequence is CASSQDLSGNYGYTF. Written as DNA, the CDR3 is TGTGCCAGCAGCCAAGATCTGTCAGGGAACTATGGCTACACCTTC.

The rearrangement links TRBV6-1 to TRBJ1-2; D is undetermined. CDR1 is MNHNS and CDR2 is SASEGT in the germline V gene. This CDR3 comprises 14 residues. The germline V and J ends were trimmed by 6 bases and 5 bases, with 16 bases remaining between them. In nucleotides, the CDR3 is TGTGCCAGCAGGGGGAGTGGATTTTTTTATGGCTACACCTTC. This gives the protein CASRGSGFFYGYTF.

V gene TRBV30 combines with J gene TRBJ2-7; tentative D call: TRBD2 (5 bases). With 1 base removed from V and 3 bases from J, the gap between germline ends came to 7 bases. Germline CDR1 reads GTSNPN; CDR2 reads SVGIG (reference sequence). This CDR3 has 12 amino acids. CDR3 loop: CAWSATSYEQYF. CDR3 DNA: TGTGCCTGGAGTGCCACTAGCTACGAGCAGTACTTC.

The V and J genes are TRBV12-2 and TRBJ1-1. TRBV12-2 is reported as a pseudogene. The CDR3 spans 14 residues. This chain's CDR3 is CASRPTGMNTEAFF. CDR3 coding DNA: TGTGCAAGTCGCCCGACCGGAATGAACACTGAAGCTTTCTTT.

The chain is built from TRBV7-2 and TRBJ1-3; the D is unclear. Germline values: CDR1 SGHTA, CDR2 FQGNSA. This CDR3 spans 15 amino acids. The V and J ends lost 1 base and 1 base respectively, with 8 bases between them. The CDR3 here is CASSLDWSSGNTIYF. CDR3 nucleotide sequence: TGTGCCAGCAGCTTAGATTGGTCTTCTGGAAACACCATATATTTT.

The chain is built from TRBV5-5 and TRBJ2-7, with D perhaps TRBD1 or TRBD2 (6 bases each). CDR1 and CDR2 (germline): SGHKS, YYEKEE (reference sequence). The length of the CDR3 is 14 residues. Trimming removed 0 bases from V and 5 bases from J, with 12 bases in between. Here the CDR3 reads CASSLDWGADEQYF. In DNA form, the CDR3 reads TGTGCCAGCAGCTTGGATTGGGGGGCCGACGAGCAGTACTTC. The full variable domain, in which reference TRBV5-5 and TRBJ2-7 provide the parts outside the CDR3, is DAGVTQSPTHLIKTRGQQVTLRCSPISGHKSVSWYQQVLGQGPQFIFQYYEKEERGRGNFPDRFSARQFPNYSSELNVNALLLGDSALYLCASSLDWGADEQYFGPGTRLTVT.

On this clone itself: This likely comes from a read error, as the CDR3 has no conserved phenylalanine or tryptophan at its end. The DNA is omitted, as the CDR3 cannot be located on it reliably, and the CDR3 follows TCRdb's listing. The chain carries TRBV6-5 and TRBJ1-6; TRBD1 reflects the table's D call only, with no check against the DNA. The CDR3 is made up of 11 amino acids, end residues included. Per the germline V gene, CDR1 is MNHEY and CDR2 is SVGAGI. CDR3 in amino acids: CASSEGPASRD.

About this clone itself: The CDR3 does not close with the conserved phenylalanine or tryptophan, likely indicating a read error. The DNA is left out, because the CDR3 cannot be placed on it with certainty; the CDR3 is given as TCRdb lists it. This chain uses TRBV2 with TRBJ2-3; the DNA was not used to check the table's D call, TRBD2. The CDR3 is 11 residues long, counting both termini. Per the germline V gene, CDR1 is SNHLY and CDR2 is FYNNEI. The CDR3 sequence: CASRVAGADRN.

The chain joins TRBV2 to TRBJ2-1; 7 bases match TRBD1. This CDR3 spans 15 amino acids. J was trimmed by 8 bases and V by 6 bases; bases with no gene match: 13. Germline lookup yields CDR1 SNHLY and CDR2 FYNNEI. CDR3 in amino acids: CASRERTGDVDEQFF. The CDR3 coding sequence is TGTGCCAGCAGGGAGAGGACAGGAGACGTCGATGAGCAGTTCTTC.

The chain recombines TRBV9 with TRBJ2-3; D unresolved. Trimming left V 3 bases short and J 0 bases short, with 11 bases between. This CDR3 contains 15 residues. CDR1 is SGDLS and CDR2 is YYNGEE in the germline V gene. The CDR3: CASSALSTSTDTQYF. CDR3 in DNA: TGTGCCAGCAGCGCCCTCTCGACTAGCACAGATACGCAGTATTTT.

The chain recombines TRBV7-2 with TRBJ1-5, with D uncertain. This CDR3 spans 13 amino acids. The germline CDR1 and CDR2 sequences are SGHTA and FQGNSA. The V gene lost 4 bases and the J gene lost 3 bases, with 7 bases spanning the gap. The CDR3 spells CASSSQLNQPQHF. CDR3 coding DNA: TGTGCCAGCAGCTCGCAGCTCAATCAGCCCCAGCATTTT.

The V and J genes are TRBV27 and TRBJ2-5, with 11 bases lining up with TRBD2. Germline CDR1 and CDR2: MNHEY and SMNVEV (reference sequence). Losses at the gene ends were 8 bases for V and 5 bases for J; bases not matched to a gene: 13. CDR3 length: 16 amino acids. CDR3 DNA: TGTGCCAGCGGGCCTAGACTAGCGGGATCTGGGGAGACCCAGTACTTC. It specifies CASGPRLAGSGETQYF.

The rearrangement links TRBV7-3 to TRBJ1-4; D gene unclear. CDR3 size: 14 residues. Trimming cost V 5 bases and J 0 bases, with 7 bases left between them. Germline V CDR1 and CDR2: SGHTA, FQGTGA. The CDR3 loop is CASSPTATNEKLFF. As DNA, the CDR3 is TGTGCCAGCAGCCCCACCGCAACTAATGAAAAACTGTTTTTT.

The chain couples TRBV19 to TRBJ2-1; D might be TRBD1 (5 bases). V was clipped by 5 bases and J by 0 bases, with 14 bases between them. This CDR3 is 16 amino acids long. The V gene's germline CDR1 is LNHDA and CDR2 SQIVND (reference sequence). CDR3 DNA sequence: TGTGCCAGTAGTCAGGGAACCGATAGCTCCTACAATGAGCAGTTCTTC. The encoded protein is CASSQGTDSSYNEQFF.

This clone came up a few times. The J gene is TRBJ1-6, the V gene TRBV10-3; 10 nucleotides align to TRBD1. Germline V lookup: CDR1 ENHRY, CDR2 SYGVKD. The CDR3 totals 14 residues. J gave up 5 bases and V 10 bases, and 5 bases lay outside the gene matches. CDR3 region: CATSGQGNNSPLHF. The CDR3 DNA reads TGTGCCACTTCGGGACAGGGGAATAATTCACCCCTCCACTTT.